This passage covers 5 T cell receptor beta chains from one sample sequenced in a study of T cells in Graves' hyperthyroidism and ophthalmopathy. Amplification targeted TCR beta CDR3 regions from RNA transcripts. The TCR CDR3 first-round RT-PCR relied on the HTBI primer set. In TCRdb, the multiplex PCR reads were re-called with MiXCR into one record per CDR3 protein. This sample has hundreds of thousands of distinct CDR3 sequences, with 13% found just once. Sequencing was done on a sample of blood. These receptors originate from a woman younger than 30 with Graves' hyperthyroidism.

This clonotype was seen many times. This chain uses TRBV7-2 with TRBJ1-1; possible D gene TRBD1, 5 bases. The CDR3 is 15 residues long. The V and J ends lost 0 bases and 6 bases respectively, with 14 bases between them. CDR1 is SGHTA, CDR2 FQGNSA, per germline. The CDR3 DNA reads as TGTGCCAGCAGCTTAGCTTTCAGGACCAGGGCTGAAGCTTTCTTT. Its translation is CASSLAFRTRAEAFF.

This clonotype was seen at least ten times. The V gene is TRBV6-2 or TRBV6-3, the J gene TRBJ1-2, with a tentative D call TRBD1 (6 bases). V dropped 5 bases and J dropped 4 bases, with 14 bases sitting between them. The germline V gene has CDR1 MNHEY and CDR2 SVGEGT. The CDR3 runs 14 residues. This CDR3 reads CASSSSSRGYGYTF. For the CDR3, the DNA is TGTGCCAGCAGTAGCTCTTCCAGGGGCTATGGCTACACCTTC.

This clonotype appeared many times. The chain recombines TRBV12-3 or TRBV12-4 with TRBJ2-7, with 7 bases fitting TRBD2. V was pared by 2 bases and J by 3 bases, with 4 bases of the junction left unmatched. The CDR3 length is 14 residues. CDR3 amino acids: CASSLLGLSYEQYF. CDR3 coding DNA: TGTGCCAGCAGTTTACTGGGACTAAGCTACGAGCAGTACTTC.

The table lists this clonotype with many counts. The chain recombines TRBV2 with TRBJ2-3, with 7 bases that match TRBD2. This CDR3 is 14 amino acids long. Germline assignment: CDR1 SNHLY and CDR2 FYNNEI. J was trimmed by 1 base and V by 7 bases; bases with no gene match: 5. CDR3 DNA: TGTGCCAGCAAGACTAGCTCGGGCACAGATACGCAGTATTTT. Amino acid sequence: CASKTSSGTDTQYF.

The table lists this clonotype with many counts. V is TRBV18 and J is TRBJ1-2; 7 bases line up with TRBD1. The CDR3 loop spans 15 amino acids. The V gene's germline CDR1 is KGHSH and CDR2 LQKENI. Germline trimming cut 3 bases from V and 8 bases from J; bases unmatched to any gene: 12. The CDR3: CASSPGTALSLGYTF. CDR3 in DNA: TGTGCCAGCTCACCCGGGACAGCGCTTTCTTTGGGCTACACCTTC.